Below, one T cell receptor beta chain is given with its context. Its antigen is still unknown. This CDR3 region has 17 residues. Germline V lookup: CDR1 MDHEN, CDR2 SYDVKM. V was shortened by 4 bases and J by 1 base, with 16 bases between the two germline ends. The sample is drawn from a study of CD8 T cells in ankylosing spondylitis. Whole-study findings and limits: Ankylosing spondylitis blood seemed to carry a telltale TCR beta motif made of about 8 highly homologous variants. In reactive arthritis synovial fluid and blood, some motif variants had been reported before. Significant enrichment of disease-linked clones was reportedly seen in matched ankylosing spondylitis synovial fluid.

Quantitative barcoded 5'-RACE was used to prepare TCR beta libraries. TCRdb used MiXCR to reprocess the 5' RACE reads, holding one entry per CDR3 protein. Of 80,000 to 90,000 distinct CDR3 sequences listed, approximately 30% are singletons. This clonotype was sampled from a male donor with ankylosing spondylitis or in good health (not recorded which). The sequencing input was blood, either unsorted or a sorted T cell fraction (not recorded which). The genes are TRBV28 and TRBJ1-4; unclear D gene. Written as DNA, the CDR3 is TGTGCCAGCAGTTCTCGCCTCTGGGTTAAAACTAATGAAAAACTGTTTTTT. Amino acids: CASSSRLWVKTNEKLFF.